The 4 T cell receptor beta chains below come from one sample, sequenced in a study of T cells in Graves' hyperthyroidism and ophthalmopathy. Amplified regions were TCR beta CDR3 sequences from RNA transcripts. The HTBI set primed first-round TCR CDR3 RT-PCR. MiXCR, applied by TCRdb to the multiplex PCR reads, yields one record per CDR3 protein. Among roughly 570,000 distinct CDR3 sequences listed, around 45% were seen once. Sequencing was carried out using peripheral blood or thyroid tissue (not recorded which). The receptors originated from a woman between 18 and 29 years old with Graves' hyperthyroidism.

This clonotype was counted ten times or more. The rearrangement joins TRBV5-6 to TRBJ1-2; 7 nucleotides line up with TRBD1. J gave up 5 bases and V 1 base, and 2 bases lay outside the gene matches. CDR1 is SGHDT, CDR2 YYEEEE, per germline. CDR3 length: 13 residues. The CDR3 nucleotides read TGTGCCAGCAGCTTGAGGACAGGTTATGGCTACACCTTC. Translating gives CASSLRTGYGYTF.

J is TRBJ2-7 and V is TRBV7-9; D is perhaps TRBD1 (5 bases). In germline, CDR1 is SEHNR, CDR2 FQNEAQ (reference sequence). This CDR3 contains 14 residues. V was trimmed by 6 bases and J by 6 bases, leaving 18 bases between them. The CDR3 DNA reads TGTGCCAGCAGGGCCCAGGGTGGAGCGCTCGAGCAGTACTTC. Its protein product is CASRAQGGALEQYF.

V is TRBV5-1 and J is TRBJ2-3; possibly TRBD1 or TRBD2 for D (5 bases each). CDR3 length: 14 amino acids. V was pared by 4 bases and J by 3 bases, with 12 bases between. Germline V lookup: CDR1 SGHRS, CDR2 YFSETQ. CDR3 in amino acids: CASSITGATDTQYF. DNA of the CDR3: TGCGCCAGCAGCATAACCGGGGCGACAGATACGCAGTATTTT.

This chain connects TRBV6-5 to TRBJ1-4; D is perhaps TRBD1 (5 bases). V gave up 5 bases and J gave up 4 bases, with 11 bases separating them. The CDR3 length is 14 residues. The germline V gene encodes CDR1 MNHEY and CDR2 SVGAGI. The CDR3 sequence is CASSPGPDNEKLFF. The CDR3 DNA follows: TGTGCCAGCAGTCCAGGGCCCGATAATGAAAAACTGTTTTTT.